The 30 T cell receptor beta chains below all came from one sample that was sequenced in a study of vaccination effects on CD4 cells after COVID-19. Clones were sequenced by immunoSEQ multiplex PCR, and TCRdb holds only the in-frame ones, with some missing. This sample has around 79,000 clones; 60% to 80% occur once, and the top ten carry 1.5% to 2%. These receptors have no known antigen. In the ViraFEST assay, antigen-specific CD4+ clonotypes were identified by expansion after peptide-pool stimulation. Scientists isolated CD4+ T cells after a roughly ten-day culture period ended. The source material was CD4+ T cells from PBMCs cultured with HCoV-229E spike peptides, sampled before COVID-19 vaccination. The receptors here all came from a human donor who received a COVID-19 vaccine.

The rearrangement links TRBV7-2 to TRBJ2-1, with 13 bases lining up with TRBD2. With V trimmed by 1 base and J by 7 bases, 7 bases remained unmatched. Germline-derived CDR1 and CDR2 are SGHTA and FQGNSA. There are 17 residues in the CDR3. This chain's CDR3 is CASSLDTSGGAGNEQFF. CDR3 nucleotides: TGTGCCAGCAGCTTAGATACTAGCGGGGGGGCCGGGAATGAGCAGTTCTTC.

The chain carries TRBV11-2 and TRBJ2-7; no reliable D call. Germline CDR1 SGHAT, CDR2 FQNNGV. V lost 2 bases and J 6 bases, leaving 14 bases between the germline ends. The CDR3 extends over 14 amino acids. The CDR3 sequence: CASSLLLGNGEQYV. Written as DNA, the CDR3 is TGTGCCAGCAGCTTACTGCTTGGGAACGGCGAGCAGTACGTC.

The chain employs TRBV9 and TRBJ2-3; the match to TRBD2 covers 7 bases. The CDR3 is 14 amino acids. The ends lost 5 bases at V and 2 bases at J; junction bases unmatched: 5. Germline V CDR1 and CDR2: SGDLS, YYNGEE. The CDR3, as DNA: TGTGCCAGCAGTTACCGGGACTACACAGATACGCAGTATTTT. Its protein is CASSYRDYTDTQYF.

V and J are TRBV10-3 and TRBJ2-7, with D tentatively TRBD1 (6 bases). The ends were cut back, 5 bases at V and 2 bases at J, with 7 bases in the middle. This CDR3 has 12 residues. The V gene's germline CDR1 is ENHRY and CDR2 SYGVKD. The CDR3 nucleotides are TGTGCCATCAGTTCAGGGGCCTACGAGCAGTACGTC. Its translation is CAISSGAYEQYV.

This clone was seen only once. This chain connects TRBV18 to TRBJ1-5, with a tentative D call TRBD1 (5 bases). Germline lookup yields CDR1 KGHSH and CDR2 LQKENI. The germline V and J ends were trimmed by 6 bases and 0 bases, with 9 bases remaining between them. The CDR3 consists of 14 residues. CDR3 DNA sequence: TGTGCCAGCTCCCGGGGGGGTAGCAATCAGCCCCAGCATTTT. This sequence encodes CASSRGGSNQPQHF.

This chain connects TRBV7-3 to TRBJ1-6; the D is unclear. Germline CDR1 is SGHTA and CDR2 is FQGTGA. V was cut by 3 bases and J by 10 bases, with 10 bases left in between. This CDR3 comprises 13 residues. This chain's CDR3 is CASSFSLASPLHF. The DNA for the CDR3 is TGTGCCAGCAGCTTTTCACTTGCCTCACCCCTCCACTTT.

CDR3 DNA sequence: TGTGCCAGCAGCCAAGTAGGTGGGTATGAGCAGTTCTTC. As protein: CASSQVGGYEQFF. The J gene is TRBJ2-1, the V gene TRBV14; the D is unclear. V lost 1 base and J 8 bases, leaving 9 bases between the germline ends. Germline CDR1 reads SGHDN; CDR2 reads FVKESK. The CDR3 contains 13 residues.

This sequence joins TRBV9 and TRBJ2-3; D is tentatively TRBD1 or TRBD2 (6 bases each). This CDR3 region has 16 residues. V lost 0 bases, J lost 5 bases, and 16 bases lay in between. Germline CDR1 SGDLS, CDR2 YYNGEE. The CDR3 DNA reads TGTGCCAGCAGCGTAGCGCCCGGGGGCGAAATAGATACGCAGTATTTT. Translating it yields CASSVAPGGEIDTQYF.

This clone was counted only a few times. The rearrangement joins TRBV15 to TRBJ1-1; D is unresolved. V gave up 5 bases and J gave up 9 bases, with 16 bases separating them. In germline, CDR1 is LNHNV, CDR2 YYDKDF (reference sequence). The CDR3 has 13 residues. The CDR3 DNA sequence: TGTGCCACCAGCGGCCAATGGGCCGACAAAGCTTTCTTT. Protein sequence: CATSGQWADKAFF.

This chain joins TRBV28 and TRBJ2-6; D not certain. The CDR3 contains 14 residues. CDR1 is MDHEN, CDR2 SYDVKM, per germline. The germline V and J ends were trimmed by 8 bases and 0 bases, with 8 bases remaining between them. CDR3 amino acids: CASQRSSGANVLTF. As DNA, the CDR3 is TGTGCCAGCCAAAGAAGCTCTGGGGCCAACGTCCTGACTTTC.

V usage is TRBV7-9 and J usage is TRBJ1-3, with TRBD1 matching over 7 bases. Germline V gene data show CDR1 as SEHNR and CDR2 as FQNEAQ (reference sequence). The CDR3 extends over 14 amino acids. The J segment lost 4 bases and the V segment lost 5 bases, leaving 5 bases of the junction unmatched. The CDR3 DNA sequence: TGTGCCAGCAGCGAAGGGACAGACGGAAACACCATATATTTT. This translates into CASSEGTDGNTIYF.

V gene TRBV19 combines with J gene TRBJ1-4; 9 positions match TRBD1. V lost 9 bases to trimming and J lost 4 bases; unmatched junction nucleotides: 12. This CDR3 comprises 16 residues. Germline loops: CDR1 LNHDA, CDR2 SQIVND (reference sequence). CDR3 DNA: TGTGCCAGCACTACCTCGACAGGGGGGGATAATGAAAAACTGTTTTTT. Translation: CASTTSTGGDNEKLFF.

The V and J genes are TRBV7-8 and TRBJ1-5; maybe TRBD1 (5 bases). In germline, CDR1 is SGHVS, CDR2 FQNEAQ. This CDR3 has 17 residues. The germline V and J ends were trimmed by 5 bases and 0 bases, with 17 bases remaining between them. The CDR3 nucleotides are TGTGCCAGCAGCCCGGGGCCCAGGGTGGGTAGCAATCAGCCCCAGCATTTT. As protein: CASSPGPRVGSNQPQHF.

This rearrangement joins TRBV7-3 to TRBJ2-2; D is unresolved. The CDR3 length is 13 residues. CDR1 and CDR2 from the germline V gene are SGHTA and FQGTGA. V gave up 1 base and J gave up 4 bases, with 4 bases separating them. The CDR3 sequence is CASSLMSTGELFF. The CDR3 DNA sequence: TGTGCCAGCAGCTTAATGTCCACCGGGGAGCTGTTTTTT.

V is TRBV2 and J is TRBJ2-6; possibly TRBD1 for D (5 bases). CDR1 and CDR2 (germline): SNHLY, FYNNEI. The ends were cut back, 5 bases at V and 2 bases at J, with 10 bases in the middle. This CDR3 region has 15 residues. CDR3 sequence (DNA): TGTGCCAGCAGTTTCAGGGCCACTGGGGCCAACGTCCTGACTTTC. It yields the protein CASSFRATGANVLTF. Using reference TRBV2 and TRBJ2-6 for the parts outside the CDR3, the full variable domain is EPEVTQTPSHQVTQMGQEVILRCVPISNHLYFYWYRQILGQKVEFLVSFYNNEISEKSEIFDDQFSVERPDGSNFTLKIRSTKLEDSAMYFCASSFRATGANVLTFGAGSRLTVL.

V is TRBV7-3 and J is TRBJ2-7; 8 bases match TRBD1. From germline, CDR1 is SGHTA and CDR2 FQGTGA. This CDR3 contains 15 residues. Trimming removed 4 bases from V and 2 bases from J; junction bases left unmatched: 7. In nucleotides, the CDR3 is TGTGCCAGCAGCTGGTGTCCGGACAGGGCCTACGAGCAGTACGTC. Residues: CASSWCPDRAYEQYV.

J is TRBJ1-2 and V is TRBV6-6, with D perhaps matching TRBD1 (6 bases). Per the germline V gene, CDR1 is MNHNY and CDR2 is SVGAGI (reference sequence). Trimming removed 5 bases from V and 7 bases from J, with 17 bases in between. The CDR3 totals 14 residues. CDR3 region: CASSPPTGTRGYTF. The DNA of the CDR3 is TGTGCCAGCAGTCCTCCTACAGGGACACGTGGCTACACCTTC.

The J gene is TRBJ2-7, the V gene TRBV18, with 8 bases identical to TRBD2. The CDR3 has 15 amino acids. The V and J ends lost 2 bases and 2 bases, in that order; junction bases with no gene match: 5. Germline V gene lookup returns CDR1 KGHSH and CDR2 LQKENI. CDR3 nucleotides: TGTGCCAGCTCACCAGGCGGGGGGCTGGCCTACGAGCAGTACGTC. It translates to CASSPGGGLAYEQYV.

This chain uses TRBV10-1 with TRBJ1-1; TRBD1 is a possible D gene (5 bases). This CDR3 is 12 amino acids long. Germline CDR1 and CDR2: WNHNN and SYGVQD (reference sequence). V dropped 4 bases and J dropped 7 bases, with 10 bases sitting between them. The CDR3 DNA reads as TGCGCCAGCAGTGGAGACAGATTTGAAGCTTTCTTT. Its translation is CASSGDRFEAFF.

V usage is TRBV18 and J usage is TRBJ2-4; D is ambiguous. This CDR3 has 13 residues. V shed 3 bases and J shed 8 bases, with 11 bases lying between them. In germline, CDR1 is KGHSH, CDR2 LQKENI. This CDR3 is CASSPPNRDIQYF. DNA of the CDR3: TGTGCCAGCTCACCTCCTAACCGGGACATTCAGTACTTC.

This clone was recorded a few times. V gene TRBV2 combines with J gene TRBJ1-1, with D maybe TRBD1 (5 bases). The CDR3 consists of 13 residues. The germline V and J ends were trimmed by 6 bases and 9 bases, with 17 bases remaining between them. Germline CDR1 SNHLY, CDR2 FYNNEI. The DNA for the CDR3 is TGTGCCAGCAGGGAGGAAGGGACTGGGAAAGCTTTCTTT. It translates to CASREEGTGKAFF.

The chain recombines TRBV30 with TRBJ2-5; the D is unclear. V was pared by 5 bases and J by 4 bases, with 11 bases between. Per germline, CDR1 GTSNPN and CDR2 SVGIG (reference sequence). The CDR3 loop spans 12 amino acids. This chain's CDR3 is CAWAPGGETQYF. CDR3 DNA sequence: TGTGCCTGGGCCCCGGGCGGAGAGACCCAGTACTTC.

The chain has TRBV24-1 and TRBJ1-5; D might be TRBD1 (5 bases). Trimming took 5 bases from V and 3 from J, leaving 7 bases between them. The CDR3 has 13 residues. The germline V gene has CDR1 KGHDR and CDR2 SFDVKD. The CDR3 region has the DNA TGTGCCACCAGTGGACAGCCCAATCAGCCCCAGCATTTT. Protein: CATSGQPNQPQHF.

This chain joins TRBV24-1 and TRBJ2-2; 10 nucleotides match TRBD2. In germline, CDR1 is KGHDR, CDR2 SFDVKD. V lost 7 bases and J lost 5; bases outside the gene matches: 9. CDR3 size: 16 residues. CDR3 DNA sequence: TGTGCCACCAGAAATAGCGGGGGGATGAGTACCGGGGAGCTGTTTTTT. It encodes CATRNSGGMSTGELFF.

The chain recombines TRBV5-1 with TRBJ2-3, with a possible D match to TRBD2 (6 bases). With 4 bases removed from V and 5 bases from J, the gap between germline ends came to 17 bases. In germline, CDR1 is SGHRS, CDR2 YFSETQ. The CDR3 is 15 amino acids. This CDR3 is CASSLSWGDGDTQYF. As DNA, the CDR3 is TGCGCCAGCAGCCTATCATGGGGGGATGGAGATACGCAGTATTTT.

The rearrangement links TRBV5-6 to TRBJ1-4, with a possible D match to TRBD1 (6 bases). The germline CDR1 and CDR2 sequences are SGHDT and YYEEEE. V was shortened by 2 bases and J by 5 bases, with 10 bases between the two germline ends. This CDR3 spans 14 amino acids. The chain's CDR3 is CASSFRTENEKLFF. DNA for the CDR3: TGTGCCAGCAGCTTCCGGACAGAGAATGAAAAACTGTTTTTT. Supplemented by reference TRBV5-6 and TRBJ1-4, the full variable domain reads DAGVTQSPTHLIKTRGQQVTLRCSPKSGHDTVSWYQQALGQGPQFIFQYYEEEERQRGNFPDRFSGHQFPNYSSELNVNALLLGDSALYLCASSFRTENEKLFFGSGTQLSVL.

The chain employs TRBV12-3 or TRBV12-4 and TRBJ1-4, with D possibly TRBD1 on 5 matching bases. V gave up 6 bases and J gave up 8 bases, with 13 bases separating them. The CDR3 runs to 13 residues. The DNA of the CDR3 is TGTGCCAGCAGGGTCTGGGGGAGGGAAAAACTGTTTTTT. Translating gives CASRVWGREKLFF.

The chain uses TRBV5-1 and TRBJ1-3, with no clear D. V was shortened by 0 bases and J by 0 bases, with 10 bases between the two germline ends. Germline V gene data show CDR1 as SGHRS and CDR2 as YFSETQ. The CDR3 contains 16 residues. Here the CDR3 reads CASSLVSGDSGNTIYF. CDR3 DNA: TGCGCCAGCAGCTTGGTTTCCGGGGACTCTGGAAACACCATATATTTT.

The chain carries TRBV6-5 and TRBJ2-7, with D perhaps given as TRBD1 or TRBD2 (5 bases each). The CDR3 consists of 14 residues. Germline CDR1 and CDR2: MNHEY and SVGAGI. Trimming shortened V by 6 bases and J by 3 bases, and 15 bases separated the two germline ends. CDR3 nucleotide sequence: TGTGCCAGCAGGCCTACCGGGACGAGCTACGAGCAGTACGTC. Amino acid sequence: CASRPTGTSYEQYV.

V and J are TRBV5-1 and TRBJ1-1; D might be TRBD1 (6 bases). V was cut by 4 bases and J by 7 bases, with 17 bases left in between. CDR1 and CDR2 (germline): SGHRS, YFSETQ. The CDR3 has 14 residues. CDR3 DNA sequence: TGCGCCAGCAGCGAACCCGGGGGCAACTATGAAGCTTTCTTT. It encodes CASSEPGGNYEAFF.